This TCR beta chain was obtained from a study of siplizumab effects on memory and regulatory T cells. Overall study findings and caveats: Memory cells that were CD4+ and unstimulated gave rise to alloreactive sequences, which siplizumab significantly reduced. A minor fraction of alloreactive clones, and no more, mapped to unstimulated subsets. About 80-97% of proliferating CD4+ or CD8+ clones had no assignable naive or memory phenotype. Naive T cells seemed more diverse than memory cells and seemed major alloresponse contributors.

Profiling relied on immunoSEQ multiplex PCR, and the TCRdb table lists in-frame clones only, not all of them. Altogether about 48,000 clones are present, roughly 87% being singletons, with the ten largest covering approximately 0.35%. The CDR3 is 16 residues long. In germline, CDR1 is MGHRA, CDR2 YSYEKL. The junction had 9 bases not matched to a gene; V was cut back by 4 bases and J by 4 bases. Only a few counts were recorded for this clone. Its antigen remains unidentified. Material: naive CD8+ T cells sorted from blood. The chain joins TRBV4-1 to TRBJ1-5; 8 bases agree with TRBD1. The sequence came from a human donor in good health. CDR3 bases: TGCGCCAGCAGCCCCGTCCCGGGACAGGAAAATCAGCCCCAGCATTTT. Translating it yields CASSPVPGQENQPQHF.